This T cell receptor (beta chain) is from a study of blood T cell repertoires in COVID-19. For the study at large: Donors in the United States, Italy and Spain gave samples during acute or convalescent COVID-19.

Data came from immunoSEQ multiplex PCR; TCRdb stores just in-frame clones and leaves some out. The table shows 150,000 or so clones, with about 91% occurring only once. The CDR3 covers 16 residues. With 5 bases removed from V and 4 bases from J, the gap between germline ends came to 18 bases. CDR1 and CDR2 from the germline V gene are LNHNV and YYDKDF (reference sequence). This receptor was identified in an older woman with acute or convalescent COVID-19. The chain has TRBV15 and TRBJ1-5; D is possibly TRBD1 (5 bases). Sequences were obtained from peripheral blood. In DNA form, the CDR3 reads TGTGCCACCAGCCTGCCCCCCGGGACTGGGAATCAGCCCCAGCATTTT. It is translated as CATSLPPGTGNQPQHF.